One and the same sample provided the 7 T cell receptor beta chains below, sequenced in a study of T cell responses to AZD1222 COVID-19 vaccine. Profiled with immunoSEQ multiplex PCR; TCRdb holds only in-frame clones, not every one. The sample holds approximately 150,000 clones, roughly 92% seen once. Specimen: peripheral blood, collected 28 days after the second AZD1222 dose. The receptors were gathered from an adult who received the AZD1222 COVID-19 vaccine.

This clone was counted between two and nine times. This chain connects TRBV5-1 to TRBJ2-1; D not resolved. Germline assignment: CDR1 SGHRS and CDR2 YFSETQ. This CDR3 contains 15 residues. V lost 1 base to trimming and J lost 0 bases, with 8 bases between them. This CDR3 reads CASSLSTSSYNEQFF. DNA of the CDR3: TGCGCCAGCAGCTTGAGTACCAGCTCCTACAATGAGCAGTTCTTC.

The chain combines TRBV12-3 or TRBV12-4 with TRBJ1-5; D remains ambiguous. The CDR3 has 12 amino acids. The V end lost 7 bases, the J end lost 7 bases, and 11 bases lay between the germline ends. The CDR3 DNA reads TGTGCCAGCACCCTGCCGGGCCAGCCCCAGCATTTT. Its protein is CASTLPGQPQHF.

This clone was recorded only once. The chain carries TRBV3-1 (or the pseudogene TRBV3-2) and TRBJ1-4, with TRBD1 as a possible D gene (5 bases). The CDR3 extends over 14 amino acids. Germline CDR1 and CDR2: LGHDT and YNNKEL (reference sequence). V lost 3 bases to trimming and J lost 8 bases, with 13 bases between them. The CDR3 region is CASSQGLTREKLFF. DNA of the CDR3: TGTGCCAGCAGCCAGGGGCTCACTCGGGAAAAACTGTTTTTT.

This chain joins TRBV13 and TRBJ2-4; TRBD2 might be the D (5 bases). The CDR3 has 14 amino acids. CDR1 and CDR2 (germline): PRHDT, FYEKMQ (reference sequence). Trimming removed 3 bases at V and 4 bases at J, with 10 bases between. CDR3 protein: CASSLSGLKNIQYF. In DNA form, the CDR3 reads TGTGCCAGCAGCTTGTCGGGGTTGAAAAACATTCAGTACTTC. Drawing the rest from reference TRBV13 and TRBJ2-4, the complete variable domain is AAGVIQSPRHLIKEKRETATLKCYPIPRHDTVYWYQQGPGQDPQFLISFYEKMQSDKGSIPDRFSAQQFSDYHSELNMSSLELGDSALYFCASSLSGLKNIQYFGAGTRLSVL.

The rearrangement links TRBV29-1 to TRBJ1-2; 12 positions agree with TRBD1. Germline-derived CDR1 and CDR2 are SQVTM and ANQGSEA. This CDR3 region has 17 residues. V was pared by 1 base and J by 5 bases, with 11 bases of the junction left unmatched. As DNA, the CDR3 is TGCAGCGTTGAAGGGCCGGGACAGGGGGCAGCGGGTTATGGCTACACCTTC. Encoded protein: CSVEGPGQGAAGYGYTF.

The chain employs TRBV19 and TRBJ1-5, with D unresolved. The CDR3 contains 12 residues. CDR1 LNHDA and CDR2 SQIVND come from the germline V gene (reference sequence). The germline V and J ends were trimmed by 10 bases and 4 bases, with 11 bases remaining between them. The CDR3 loop is CATHQENQPQHF. The CDR3 region has the DNA TGTGCCACCCACCAGGAGAATCAGCCCCAGCATTTT.

The chain is built from TRBV5-1 and TRBJ1-1; a possible D gene is TRBD1 (5 bases). V was cut by 0 bases and J by 4 bases, with 19 bases left in between. The CDR3 is 17 amino acids. CDR1 and CDR2 (germline): SGHRS, YFSETQ. CDR3: CASSLALGGPGSTEAFF. Written as DNA, the CDR3 is TGCGCCAGCAGCTTGGCCCTGGGAGGGCCAGGGAGCACTGAAGCTTTCTTT.